The sequence of this T cell receptor (beta chain) was determined in a study of molecular identifiers for immune sequencing clone quantification. At the level of the study: Replicates partitioned RNA from about 20,000 or 100,000 naive CD8 cells into five parts, sequencing four.

This clonotype was seen at least ten times. Sorted naive CD8 T cells, 20,000 to 1,000,000, were sequenced from 10%, 30% or 50% RNA. Using a CD8+CD4-CCR7+CD45RA+ phenotype, naive CD8 T cells were sorted. The CDR3 covers 14 residues. The V gene lost 1 base and the J gene lost 5 bases, with 9 bases spanning the gap. The germline V gene encodes CDR1 MGHRA and CDR2 YSYEKL. Listed TCR primers, together with previously described methods, were used for the bulk TCR libraries. MiXCR, applied by TCRdb to the PCR reads, yields one record per CDR3 protein. The repertoire holds tens of thousands of distinct CDR3 sequences, with less than 20% as singletons.

The specimen was naive CD8+ T cells from blood, with Jurkat cell RNA spiked in. Subset specified: FACS-sorted CD8+CD4-CCR7+CD45RA+ naive T cells. This clonotype was obtained from a human donor in good health. Some libraries in this study had Jurkat cell RNA spiked in. The genes are TRBV4-1 and TRBJ2-1, with TRBD1 as a possible D gene (6 bases). The CDR3, as DNA: TGCGCCAGCAGCCAAGTGGGGGCGGACAATGAGCAGTTCTTC. Residues: CASSQVGADNEQFF.